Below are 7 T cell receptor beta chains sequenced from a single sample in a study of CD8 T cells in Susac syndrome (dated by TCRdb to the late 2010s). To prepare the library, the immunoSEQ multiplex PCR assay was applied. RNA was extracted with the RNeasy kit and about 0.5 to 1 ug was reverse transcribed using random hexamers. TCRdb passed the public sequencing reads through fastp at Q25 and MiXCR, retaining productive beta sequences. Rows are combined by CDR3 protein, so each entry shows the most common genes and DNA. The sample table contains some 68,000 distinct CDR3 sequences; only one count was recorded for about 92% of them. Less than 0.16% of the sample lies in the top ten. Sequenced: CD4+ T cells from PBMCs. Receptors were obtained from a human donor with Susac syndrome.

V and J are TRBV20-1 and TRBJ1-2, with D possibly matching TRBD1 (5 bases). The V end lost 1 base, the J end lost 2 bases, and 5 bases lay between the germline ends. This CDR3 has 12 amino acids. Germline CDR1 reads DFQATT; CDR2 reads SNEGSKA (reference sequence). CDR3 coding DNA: TGCAGTGCTAGAGGGACAAACTATGGCTACACCTTC. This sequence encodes CSARGTNYGYTF.

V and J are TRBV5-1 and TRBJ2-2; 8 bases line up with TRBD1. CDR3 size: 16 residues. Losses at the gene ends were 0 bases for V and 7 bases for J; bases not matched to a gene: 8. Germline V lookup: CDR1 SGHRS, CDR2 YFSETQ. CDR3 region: CASSLEGRGHYGELFF. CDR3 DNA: TGCGCCAGCAGCTTGGAAGGCAGGGGGCATTACGGGGAGCTGTTTTTT.

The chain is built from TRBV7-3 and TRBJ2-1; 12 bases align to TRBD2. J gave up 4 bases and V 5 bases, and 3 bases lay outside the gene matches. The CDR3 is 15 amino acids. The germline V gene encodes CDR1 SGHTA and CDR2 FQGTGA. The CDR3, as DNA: TGTGCCAGCAGCCCTAGCGGGGGGGTTTACAATGAGCAGTTCTTC. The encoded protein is CASSPSGGVYNEQFF.

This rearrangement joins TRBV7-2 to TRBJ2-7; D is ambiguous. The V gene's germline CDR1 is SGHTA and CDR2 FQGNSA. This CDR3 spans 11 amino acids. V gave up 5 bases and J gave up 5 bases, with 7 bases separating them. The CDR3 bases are TGTGCCAGCAGCCTCGCGGACGAGCAGTACTTC. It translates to CASSLADEQYF. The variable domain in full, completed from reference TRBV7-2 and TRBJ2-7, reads GAGVSQSPSNKVTEKGKDVELRCDPISGHTALYWYRQSLGQGLEFLIYFQGNSAPDKSGLPSDRFSAERTGGSVSTLTIQRTQQEDSAVYLCASSLADEQYFGPGTRLTVT.

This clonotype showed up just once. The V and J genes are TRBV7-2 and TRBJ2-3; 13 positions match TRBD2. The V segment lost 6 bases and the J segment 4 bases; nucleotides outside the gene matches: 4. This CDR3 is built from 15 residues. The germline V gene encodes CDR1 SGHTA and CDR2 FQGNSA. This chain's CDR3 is CASSWGLAGPDTQYF. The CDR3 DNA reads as TGTGCCAGCAGTTGGGGACTAGCGGGGCCAGATACGCAGTATTTT.

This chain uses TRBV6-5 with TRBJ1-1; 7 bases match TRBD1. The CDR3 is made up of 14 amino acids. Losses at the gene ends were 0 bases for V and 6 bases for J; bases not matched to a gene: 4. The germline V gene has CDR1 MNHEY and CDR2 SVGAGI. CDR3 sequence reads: CASSYSRDSSEAFF. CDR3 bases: TGTGCCAGCAGTTACTCCAGGGACAGCTCTGAAGCTTTCTTT.

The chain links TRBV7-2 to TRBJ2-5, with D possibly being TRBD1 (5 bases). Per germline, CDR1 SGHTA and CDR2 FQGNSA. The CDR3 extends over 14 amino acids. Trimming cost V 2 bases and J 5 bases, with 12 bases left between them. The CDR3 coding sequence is TGTGCCAGCAGCTTACGTATCCCAGGGGAGACCCAGTACTTC. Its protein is CASSLRIPGETQYF.